Presented here are 4 T cell receptor beta chains from one specimen sequenced in a study of T cell responses to AZD1222 COVID-19 vaccine. TCRdb's copy holds only in-frame clones and misses some; the assay was immunoSEQ multiplex PCR. The sample holds about 87,000 clones, 90% seen once. The specimen comprised peripheral blood, sampled on day 0 of AZD1222 vaccination. These receptors all stem from an adult in good health.

V and J are TRBV6-5 and TRBJ2-7; 8 bases match TRBD1. V was pared by 11 bases and J by 2 bases, with 8 bases of the junction left unmatched. The germline V gene has CDR1 MNHEY and CDR2 SVGAGI. The CDR3 has 13 amino acids. CDR3 in amino acids: CAGEGTGTYEQYF. The CDR3 DNA reads TGTGCCGGCGAGGGGACAGGAACCTACGAGCAGTACTTC.

The chain has TRBV12-5 and TRBJ1-6, with 7 bases matching TRBD1. The CDR3 is made up of 15 amino acids. The germline V gene has CDR1 LGHNT and CDR2 FRNRAP. V dropped 1 base and J dropped 7; count of bases not matched to a gene: 4. CDR3 DNA sequence: TGTGCTAGTGGTTTGGGCTCGACAGGGAATTCACCCCTCCACTTT. Translation gives CASGLGSTGNSPLHF.

This clone was seen just once. The rearrangement links TRBV3-1 (or the pseudogene TRBV3-2) to TRBJ2-5; D gene unclear. V lost 1 base to trimming and J lost 9 bases, with 18 bases between them. The length of the CDR3 is 15 residues. Germline assignment: CDR1 LGHDT and CDR2 YNNKEL (reference sequence). This CDR3 reads CASSQGISAFIAQYF. The CDR3 DNA reads TGTGCCAGCAGCCAAGGGATTTCTGCGTTCATCGCCCAGTACTTC.

The J gene is TRBJ1-2, the V gene TRBV19, with 10 bases that match TRBD1. The CDR3 has 14 residues. Germline CDR1 reads LNHDA; CDR2 reads SQIVND (reference sequence). After removal of 9 bases from V and 3 bases from J, the junction contained 7 bases not matched to a gene. The CDR3 region is CASRATGGDYGYTF. The CDR3 DNA sequence: TGTGCCAGCAGGGCGACAGGGGGCGACTATGGCTACACCTTC.